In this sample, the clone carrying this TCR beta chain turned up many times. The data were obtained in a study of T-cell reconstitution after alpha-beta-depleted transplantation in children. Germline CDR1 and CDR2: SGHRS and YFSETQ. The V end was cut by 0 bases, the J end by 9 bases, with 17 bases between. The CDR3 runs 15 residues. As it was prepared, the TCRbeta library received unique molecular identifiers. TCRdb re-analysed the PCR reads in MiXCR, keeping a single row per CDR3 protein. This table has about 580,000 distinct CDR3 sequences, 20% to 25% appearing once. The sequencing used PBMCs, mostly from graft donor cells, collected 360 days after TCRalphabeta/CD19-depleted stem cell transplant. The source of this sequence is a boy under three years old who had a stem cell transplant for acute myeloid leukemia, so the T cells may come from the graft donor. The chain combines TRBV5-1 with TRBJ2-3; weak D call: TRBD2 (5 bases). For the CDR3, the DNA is TGCGCCAGCAGCTTGGATAGCGTTTTTTGGAAGACGCAGTATTTT. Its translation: CASSLDSVFWKTQYF.